This is a list of T cell receptor beta chains from one sample in a study of PD-L1 blockade in urothelial cancer. Here immunoSEQ multiplex PCR was the method, and the copy in TCRdb shows in-frame clones only, minus some. Seen here are approximately 71,000 clones, roughly 89% observed once, and the top ten hold approximately 10%. The sample consisted of PBMCs, taken around atezolizumab (anti-PD-L1) treatment. These receptor sequences come from an older woman with urothelial cancer. The CDR3 runs from the conserved cysteine through the conserved F or W. The D gene is left open where the match is weak. Rows give clone size only sometimes, using once, few, many, or a class for an expanded clone.

CDR3 DNA: TGTGCCAGCAGCCCATTCTCCGGGACTACTTACAATGAGCAGTTCTTC; CDR3 protein: CASSPFSGTTYNEQFF; V gene: TRBV28; J gene: TRBJ2-1; D gene: TRBD2; clone size: NA; CDR3 length: 16
CDR3 DNA: TGTGCCAGCAGCTTGGGCGGGCGCGGAAACACCATATATTTT; CDR3 protein: CASSLGGRGNTIYF; V gene: TRBV5-6; J gene: TRBJ1-3; D gene: NA; clone size: NA; CDR3 length: 14
CDR3 DNA: TGTGCCAGCAGCTTTCAACTTGAAGCTTTCTTT; CDR3 protein: CASSFQLEAFF; V gene: TRBV5-8; J gene: TRBJ1-1; D gene: NA; clone size: NA; CDR3 length: 11
CDR3 DNA: TGTGCCAGCACCCCCTCGGCGGGGGCGGGGATACATGGCTACACCTTC; CDR3 protein: CASTPSAGAGIHGYTF; V gene: TRBV27; J gene: TRBJ1-2; D gene: NA; clone size: NA; CDR3 length: 16
CDR3 DNA: TGTGCCAGCAGCCCAGCGGGGGGGCTTAGGAAGACCCAGTACTTC; CDR3 protein: CASSPAGGLRKTQYF; V gene: TRBV7-2; J gene: TRBJ2-5; D gene: TRBD2; clone size: once; CDR3 length: 15
CDR3 DNA: TGTGCCAGCAGCTTGGGACAGGGCAACACTGAAGCTTTCTTT; CDR3 protein: CASSLGQGNTEAFF; V gene: TRBV11-2; J gene: TRBJ1-1; D gene: TRBD1; clone size: NA; CDR3 length: 14
CDR3 DNA: TGCAGCGTTGATCGCCAGGGGCCGCAGTATTTT; CDR3 protein: CSVDRQGPQYF; V gene: TRBV29-1; J gene: TRBJ2-3; D gene: NA; clone size: NA; CDR3 length: 11
CDR3 DNA: TGTGCCAGCAGCCTCTTTGGGGCGCGGGAGACCCAGTACTTC; CDR3 protein: CASSLFGARETQYF; V gene: TRBV7-2; J gene: TRBJ2-5; D gene: NA; clone size: NA; CDR3 length: 14
CDR3 DNA: TGTGCCAGCAGCTTAGAGCAGGGGGCTGGCTACACCTTC; CDR3 protein: CASSLEQGAGYTF; V gene: TRBV7-9; J gene: TRBJ1-2; D gene: TRBD1; clone size: NA; CDR3 length: 13
CDR3 DNA: TGTGCCAGCAGTTTAAGCTGGGGCTACACCTTC; CDR3 protein: CASSLSWGYTF; V gene: TRBV28; J gene: TRBJ1-2; D gene: NA; clone size: NA; CDR3 length: 11
CDR3 DNA: TGTGCCTGGGCCCGGGGGTCCCAGGGCGGCTACACCTTC; CDR3 protein: CAWARGSQGGYTF; V gene: TRBV30; J gene: TRBJ1-2; D gene: NA; clone size: few; CDR3 length: 13
CDR3 DNA: TGTGCCAGCAGTTTATTTTGGGGGGGAAGCAATGGCTACACCTTC; CDR3 protein: CASSLFWGGSNGYTF; V gene: TRBV27; J gene: TRBJ1-2; D gene: NA; clone size: NA; CDR3 length: 15
CDR3 DNA: TGTGCCATCAGTGAGCCCGGGAGAGGAACCGGGGAGCTGTTTTTT; CDR3 protein: CAISEPGRGTGELFF; V gene: TRBV10-3; J gene: TRBJ2-2; D gene: NA; clone size: NA; CDR3 length: 15
CDR3 DNA: TGTGCCAGCAGTGGTCTTTCGGGGACCTACGAGCAGTACTTC; CDR3 protein: CASSGLSGTYEQYF; V gene: TRBV2; J gene: TRBJ2-7; D gene: NA; clone size: NA; CDR3 length: 14
CDR3 DNA: TGTGCCAGCTCACGGACAGAGAACACTGAAGCTTTCTTT; CDR3 protein: CASSRTENTEAFF; V gene: TRBV18; J gene: TRBJ1-1; D gene: NA; clone size: once; CDR3 length: 13